The 3 T cell receptor beta chains given below trace back to one sample, sequenced in a study of blood T cell dynamics during melanoma immunotherapy (dated by TCRdb to 2018 to 2021). Libraries came from the immunoSEQ multiplex PCR assay. TCRdb's version of the immuneACCESS table is confined to in-frame rearrangements and falls short of the full clone set. An unresolved V gene accounts for under half of the shortfall where checked; the remainder is of unknown origin. This sample has approximately 17,000 clones in its table, and about 89% of those were observed once. The top ten hold more than 1.5% of the sample. The sample's time point label, decoded: pre-treatment baseline. The sample consisted of blood, taken from a patient treated with checkpoint blockade. Every receptor here comes from a human donor with melanoma.

The chain links TRBV7-2 to TRBJ2-7, with D uncertain. The CDR3 length is 15 residues. Between the trimmed V and J ends, which lost 1 base and 2 bases, there was a span of 12 bases. Per germline, CDR1 SGHTA and CDR2 FQGNSA. The CDR3 protein is CASSLVRITAYEQYF. The CDR3 bases are TGTGCCAGCAGCTTAGTGCGGATCACGGCCTACGAGCAGTACTTC.

There are a few counts of this clone. This same CDR3 is encoded by further DNA sequences in the sample. The genes are TRBV6-6 and TRBJ1-4; D is perhaps TRBD1 (6 bases). The CDR3 loop spans 11 amino acids. V lost 6 bases, J lost 7 bases, and 6 bases lay in between. Germline V gene lookup returns CDR1 MNHNY and CDR2 SVGAGI (reference sequence). The chain's CDR3 is CASRGGEKLFF. The CDR3 DNA follows: TGTGCCAGCAGAGGGGGTGAAAAACTGTTTTTT.

The gene calls are TRBV5-4 and TRBJ2-7; D possibly corresponds to TRBD1 (6 bases). The CDR3 runs 15 residues. The germline V gene has CDR1 SGHNT and CDR2 YYREEE (reference sequence). The ends were cut back, 4 bases at V and 2 bases at J, with 16 bases in the middle. The CDR3 here is CASSQQARGAYEQYF. The CDR3 bases are TGTGCCAGCAGCCAACAGGCCAGGGGAGCCTACGAGCAGTACTTC. Full variable domain (remainder filled in from reference TRBV5-4 and TRBJ2-7): ETGVTQSPTHLIKTRGQQVTLRCSSQSGHNTVSWYQQALGQGPQFIFQYYREEENGRGNFPPRFSGLQFPNYSSELNVNALELDDSALYLCASSQQARGAYEQYFGPGTRLTVT.